This T cell receptor (beta chain) was retrieved from a study of shared clonotypes between healthy human individuals. CDR1 and CDR2 (germline): MNHEY, SVGAGI. The germline V and J ends were trimmed by 6 bases and 2 bases, with 11 bases remaining between them. The CDR3 has 14 amino acids. Assay used: immunoSEQ multiplex PCR; TCRdb lists only in-frame clones, some missing. This sample has about 180,000 clones; 90% to 95% occur once, and the top ten carry 0.067%. The sequence came from a woman aged 25 to 39 in good health. The chain links TRBV6-5 to TRBJ2-1, with D unresolved. Sequencing input: naive CD4+ T cells sorted from blood. The subset was: CD45RA+ positively selected. The CDR3 nucleotides read TGTGCCAGCAGCCCCACACGTACCTACAATGAGCAGTTCTTC. Protein: CASSPTRTYNEQFF.